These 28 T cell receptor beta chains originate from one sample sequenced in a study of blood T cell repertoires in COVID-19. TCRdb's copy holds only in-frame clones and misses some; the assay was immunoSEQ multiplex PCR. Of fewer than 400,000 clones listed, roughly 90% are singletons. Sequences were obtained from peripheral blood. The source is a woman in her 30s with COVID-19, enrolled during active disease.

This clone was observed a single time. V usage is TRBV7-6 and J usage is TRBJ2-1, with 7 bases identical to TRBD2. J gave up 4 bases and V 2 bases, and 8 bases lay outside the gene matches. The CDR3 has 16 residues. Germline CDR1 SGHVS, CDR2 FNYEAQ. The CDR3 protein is CASSLTRLAGYNEQFF. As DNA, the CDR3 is TGTGCCAGCAGCTTAACACGACTAGCTGGGTACAATGAGCAGTTCTTC.

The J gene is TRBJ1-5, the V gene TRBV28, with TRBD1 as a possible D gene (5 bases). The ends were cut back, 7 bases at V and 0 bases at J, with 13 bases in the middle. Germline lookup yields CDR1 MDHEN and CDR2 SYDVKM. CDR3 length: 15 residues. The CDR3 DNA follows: TGTGCCAGCACCCCGCGGGGCTTTAGCAATCAGCCCCAGCATTTT. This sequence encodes CASTPRGFSNQPQHF.

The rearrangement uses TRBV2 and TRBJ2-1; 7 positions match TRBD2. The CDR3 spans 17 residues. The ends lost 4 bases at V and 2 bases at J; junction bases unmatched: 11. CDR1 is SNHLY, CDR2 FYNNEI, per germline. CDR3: CASSGGGGRGTYNEQFF. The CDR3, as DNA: TGTGCCAGCAGTGGGGGTGGCGGGAGAGGGACCTACAATGAGCAGTTCTTC. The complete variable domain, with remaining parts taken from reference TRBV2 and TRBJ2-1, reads EPEVTQTPSHQVTQMGQEVILRCVPISNHLYFYWYRQILGQKVEFLVSFYNNEISEKSEIFDDQFSVERPDGSNFTLKIRSTKLEDSAMYFCASSGGGGRGTYNEQFFGPGTRLTVL.

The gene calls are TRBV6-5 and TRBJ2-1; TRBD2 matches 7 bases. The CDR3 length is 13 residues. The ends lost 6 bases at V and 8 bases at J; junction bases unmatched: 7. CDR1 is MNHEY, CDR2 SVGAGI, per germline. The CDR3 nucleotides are TGTGCCAGCAGCCGTGGACTAGGCGATGAGCAGTTCTTC. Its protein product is CASSRGLGDEQFF.

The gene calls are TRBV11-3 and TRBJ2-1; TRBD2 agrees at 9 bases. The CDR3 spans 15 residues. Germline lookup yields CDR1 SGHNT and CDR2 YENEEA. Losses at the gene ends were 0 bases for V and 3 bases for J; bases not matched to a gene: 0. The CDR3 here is CASSLEREGYNEQFF. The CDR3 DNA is TGTGCCAGCAGCTTAGAGCGGGAGGGCTACAATGAGCAGTTCTTC.

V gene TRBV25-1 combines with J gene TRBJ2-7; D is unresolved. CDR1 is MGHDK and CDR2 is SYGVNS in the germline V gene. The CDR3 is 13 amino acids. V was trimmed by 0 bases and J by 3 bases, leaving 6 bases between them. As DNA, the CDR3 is TGTGCCAGCAGTGAATATGGAGACTACGAGCAGTACTTC. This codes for CASSEYGDYEQYF.

CDR3 in DNA: TGTGCCAGCAGCCCCGGCGGACTAGCGGGATCAGGGGAGCAGTTCTTC. Amino acid sequence: CASSPGGLAGSGEQFF. V is TRBV7-2 and J is TRBJ2-1, with TRBD2 identical over 12 bases. Germline assignment: CDR1 SGHTA and CDR2 FQGNSA. V shed 5 bases and J 10 bases; nucleotides not matched to a gene: 12. CDR3 length: 16 amino acids.

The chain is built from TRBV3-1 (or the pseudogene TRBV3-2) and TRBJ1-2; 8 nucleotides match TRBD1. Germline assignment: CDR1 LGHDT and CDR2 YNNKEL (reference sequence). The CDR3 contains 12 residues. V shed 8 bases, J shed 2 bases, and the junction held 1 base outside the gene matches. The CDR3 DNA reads TGTGCCAGCCGGACAGGGAACTATGGCTACACCTTC. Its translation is CASRTGNYGYTF.

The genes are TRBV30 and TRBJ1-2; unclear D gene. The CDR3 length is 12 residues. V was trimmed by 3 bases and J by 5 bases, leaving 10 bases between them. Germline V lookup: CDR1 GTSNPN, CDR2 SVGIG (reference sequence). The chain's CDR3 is CAWRTPGYGYTF. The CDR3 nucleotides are TGTGCCTGGAGGACACCCGGATATGGCTACACCTTC.

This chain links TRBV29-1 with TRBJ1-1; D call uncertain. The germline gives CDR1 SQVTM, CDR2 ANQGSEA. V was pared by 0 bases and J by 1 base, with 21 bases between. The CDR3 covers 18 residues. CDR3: CSVEDAVPHSGPNTEAFF. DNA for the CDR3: TGCAGCGTTGAAGACGCCGTCCCCCACAGCGGGCCGAACACTGAAGCTTTCTTT. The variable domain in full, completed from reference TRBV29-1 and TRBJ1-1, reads SAVISQKPSRDICQRGTSLTIQCQVDSQVTMMFWYRQQPGQSLTLIATANQGSEATYESGFVIDKFPISRPNLTFSTLTVSNMSPEDSSIYLCSVEDAVPHSGPNTEAFFGQGTRLTVV.

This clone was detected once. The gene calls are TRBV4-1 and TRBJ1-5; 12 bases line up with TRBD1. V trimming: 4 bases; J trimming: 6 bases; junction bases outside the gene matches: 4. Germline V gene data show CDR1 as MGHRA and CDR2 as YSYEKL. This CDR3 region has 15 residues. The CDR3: CASSPGQGASQPQHF. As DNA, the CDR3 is TGCGCCAGCAGCCCGGGACAGGGGGCGAGTCAGCCCCAGCATTTT.

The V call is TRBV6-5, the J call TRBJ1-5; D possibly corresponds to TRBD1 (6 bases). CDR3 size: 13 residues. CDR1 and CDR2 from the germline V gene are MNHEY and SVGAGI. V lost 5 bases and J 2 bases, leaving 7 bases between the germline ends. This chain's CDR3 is CASSQGRNQPQHF. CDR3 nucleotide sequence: TGTGCCAGCAGTCAGGGGCGCAATCAGCCCCAGCATTTT.

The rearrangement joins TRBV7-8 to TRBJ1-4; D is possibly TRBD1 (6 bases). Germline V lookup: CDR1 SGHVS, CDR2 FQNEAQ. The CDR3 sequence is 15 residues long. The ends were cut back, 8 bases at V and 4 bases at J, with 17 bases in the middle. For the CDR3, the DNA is TGTGCCAGCTCCGAGACGGGACAACTTAATGAAAAACTGTTTTTT. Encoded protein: CASSETGQLNEKLFF.

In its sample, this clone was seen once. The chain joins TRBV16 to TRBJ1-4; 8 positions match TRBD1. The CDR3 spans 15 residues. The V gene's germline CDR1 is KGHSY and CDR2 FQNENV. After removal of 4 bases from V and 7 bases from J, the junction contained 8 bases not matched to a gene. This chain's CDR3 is CASSRGQGVGEKLFF. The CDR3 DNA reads TGTGCCAGCAGCCGCGGACAGGGAGTGGGTGAAAAACTGTTTTTT.

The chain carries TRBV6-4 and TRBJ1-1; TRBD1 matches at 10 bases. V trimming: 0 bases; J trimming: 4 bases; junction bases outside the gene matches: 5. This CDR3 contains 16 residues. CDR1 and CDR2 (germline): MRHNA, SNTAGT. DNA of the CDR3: TGTGCCAGCAGTGACTCGGGGACAGGGGCAGGCACTGAAGCTTTCTTT. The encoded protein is CASSDSGTGAGTEAFF.

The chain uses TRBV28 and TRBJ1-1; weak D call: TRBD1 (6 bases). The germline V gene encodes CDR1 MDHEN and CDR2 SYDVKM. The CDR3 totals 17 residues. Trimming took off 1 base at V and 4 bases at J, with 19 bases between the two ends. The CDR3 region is CASSLSYRDLTATEAFF. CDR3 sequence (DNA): TGTGCCAGCAGTTTATCCTACAGGGACCTCACCGCCACTGAAGCTTTCTTT.

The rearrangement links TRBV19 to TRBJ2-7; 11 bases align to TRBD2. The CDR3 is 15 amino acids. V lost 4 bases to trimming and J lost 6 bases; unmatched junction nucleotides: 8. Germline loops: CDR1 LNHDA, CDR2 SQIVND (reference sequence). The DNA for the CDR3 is TGTGCCAGTAGTAGCCCGGGACTAGCGGAGGTCGAGCAGTACTTC. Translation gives CASSSPGLAEVEQYF.

CDR3 sequence: CASSPQTDRYEQYF. The CDR3 coding sequence is TGTGCCAGCTCACCCCAGACCGACAGGTACGAGCAGTACTTC. The rearrangement links TRBV18 to TRBJ2-7, with D possibly matching TRBD1 (6 bases). Trimming pared 3 bases from V and 4 bases from J, leaving 13 bases between. Germline CDR1 is KGHSH and CDR2 is LQKENI. The CDR3 runs to 14 residues. The complete variable domain, with remaining parts taken from reference TRBV18 and TRBJ2-7, reads NAGVMQNPRHLVRRRGQEARLRCSPMKGHSHVYWYRQLPEEGLKFMVYLQKENIIDESGMPKERFSAEFPKEGPSILRIQQVVRGDSAAYFCASSPQTDRYEQYFGPGTRLTVT.

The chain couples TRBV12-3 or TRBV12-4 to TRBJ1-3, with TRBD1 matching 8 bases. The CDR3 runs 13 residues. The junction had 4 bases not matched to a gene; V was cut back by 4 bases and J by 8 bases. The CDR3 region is CASSWTGMDTIYF. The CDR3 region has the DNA TGTGCCAGCAGTTGGACAGGGATGGACACCATATATTTT.

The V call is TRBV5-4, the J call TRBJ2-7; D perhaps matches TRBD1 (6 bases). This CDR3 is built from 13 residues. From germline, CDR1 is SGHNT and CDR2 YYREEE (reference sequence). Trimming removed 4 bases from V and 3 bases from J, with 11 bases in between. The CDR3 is CASSIRTDYEQYF. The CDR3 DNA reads TGTGCCAGCAGCATCCGGACAGACTACGAGCAGTACTTC.

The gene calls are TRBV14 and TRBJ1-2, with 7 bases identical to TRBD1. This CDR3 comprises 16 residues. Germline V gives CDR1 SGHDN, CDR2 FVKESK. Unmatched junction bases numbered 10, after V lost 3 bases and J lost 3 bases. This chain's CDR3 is CASSQTDREPYYGYTF. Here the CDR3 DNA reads TGTGCCAGCAGCCAGACCGACAGGGAGCCATACTATGGCTACACCTTC.

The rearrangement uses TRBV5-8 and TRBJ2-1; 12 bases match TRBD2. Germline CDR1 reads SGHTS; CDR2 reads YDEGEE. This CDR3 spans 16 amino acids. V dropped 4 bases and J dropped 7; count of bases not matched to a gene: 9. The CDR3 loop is CASSHRLAGAWNEQFF. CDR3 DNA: TGTGCCAGCAGCCATAGACTAGCGGGGGCCTGGAATGAGCAGTTCTTC.

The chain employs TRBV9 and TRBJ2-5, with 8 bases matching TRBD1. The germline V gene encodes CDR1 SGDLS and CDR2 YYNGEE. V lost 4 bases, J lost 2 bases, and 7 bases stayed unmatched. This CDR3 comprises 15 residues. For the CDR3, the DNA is TGTGCCAGCAGCCTTGGGGGGACAGGACAAGAGACCCAGTACTTC. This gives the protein CASSLGGTGQETQYF.

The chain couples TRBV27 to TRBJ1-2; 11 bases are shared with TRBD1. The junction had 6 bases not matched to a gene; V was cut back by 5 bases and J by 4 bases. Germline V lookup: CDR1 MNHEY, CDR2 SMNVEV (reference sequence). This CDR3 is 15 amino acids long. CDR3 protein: CASSPGQGALYGYTF. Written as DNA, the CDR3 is TGTGCCAGCAGTCCCGGACAGGGGGCTCTCTATGGCTACACCTTC.

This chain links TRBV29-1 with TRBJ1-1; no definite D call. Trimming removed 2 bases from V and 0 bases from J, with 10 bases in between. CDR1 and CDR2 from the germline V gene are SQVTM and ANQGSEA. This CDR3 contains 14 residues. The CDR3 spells CSVEYSLMNTEAFF. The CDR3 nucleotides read TGCAGCGTTGAATACAGCCTCATGAACACTGAAGCTTTCTTT.

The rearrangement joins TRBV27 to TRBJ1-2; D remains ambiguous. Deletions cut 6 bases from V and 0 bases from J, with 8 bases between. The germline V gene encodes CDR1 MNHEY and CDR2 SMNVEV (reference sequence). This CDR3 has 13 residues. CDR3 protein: CASRIDSNYGYTF. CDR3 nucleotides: TGTGCCAGCAGAATAGACTCTAACTATGGCTACACCTTC.

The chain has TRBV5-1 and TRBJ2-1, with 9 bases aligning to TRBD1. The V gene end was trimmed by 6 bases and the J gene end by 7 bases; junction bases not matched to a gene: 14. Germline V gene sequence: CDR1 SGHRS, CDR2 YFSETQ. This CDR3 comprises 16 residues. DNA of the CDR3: TGCGCCAGCACCCAATTTCGACAGGGGGTGGGGAATGAGCAGTTCTTC. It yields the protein CASTQFRQGVGNEQFF.

CDR3 in amino acids: CASSPGLAVYEQYF. CDR3 nucleotide sequence: TGTGCCAGCTCACCGGGACTAGCGGTCTACGAGCAGTACTTC. The chain links TRBV18 to TRBJ2-7; 11 bases agree with TRBD2. The V gene's germline CDR1 is KGHSH and CDR2 LQKENI. V dropped 3 bases and J dropped 3; count of bases not matched to a gene: 1. The CDR3 totals 14 residues. Looking up the rest from reference TRBV18 and TRBJ2-7 gives the full variable domain: NAGVMQNPRHLVRRRGQEARLRCSPMKGHSHVYWYRQLPEEGLKFMVYLQKENIIDESGMPKERFSAEFPKEGPSILRIQQVVRGDSAAYFCASSPGLAVYEQYFGPGTRLTVT.